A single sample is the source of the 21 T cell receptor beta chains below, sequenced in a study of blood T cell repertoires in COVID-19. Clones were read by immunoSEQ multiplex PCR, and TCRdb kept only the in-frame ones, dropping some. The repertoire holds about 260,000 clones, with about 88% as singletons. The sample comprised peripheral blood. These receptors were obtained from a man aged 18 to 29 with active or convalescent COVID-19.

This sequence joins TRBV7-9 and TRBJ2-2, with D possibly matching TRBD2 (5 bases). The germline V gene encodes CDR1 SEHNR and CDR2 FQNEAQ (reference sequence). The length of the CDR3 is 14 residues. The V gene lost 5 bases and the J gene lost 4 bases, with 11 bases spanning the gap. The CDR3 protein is CASSPVAGTGELFF. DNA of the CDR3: TGTGCCAGCAGCCCTGTCGCGGGCACCGGGGAGCTGTTTTTT. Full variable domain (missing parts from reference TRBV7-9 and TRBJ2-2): DTGVSQNPRHKITKRGQNVTFRCDPISEHNRLYWYRQTLGQGPEFLTYFQNEAQLEKSRLLSDRFSAERPKGSFSTLEIQRTEQGDSAMYLCASSPVAGTGELFFGEGSRLTVL.

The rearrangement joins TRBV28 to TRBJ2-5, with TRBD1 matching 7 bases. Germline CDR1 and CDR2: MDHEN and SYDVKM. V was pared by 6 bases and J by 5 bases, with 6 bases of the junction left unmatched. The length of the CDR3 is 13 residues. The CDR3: CASRTGLTETQYF. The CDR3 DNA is TGTGCCAGCAGGACAGGGTTGACGGAGACCCAGTACTTC.

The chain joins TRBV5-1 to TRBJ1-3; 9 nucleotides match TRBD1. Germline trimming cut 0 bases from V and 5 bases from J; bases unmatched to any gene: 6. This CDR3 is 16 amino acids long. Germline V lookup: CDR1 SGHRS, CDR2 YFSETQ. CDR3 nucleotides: TGCGCCAGCAGCTTGGAAGCCGGGACAGGGAGAAACACCATATATTTT. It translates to CASSLEAGTGRNTIYF.

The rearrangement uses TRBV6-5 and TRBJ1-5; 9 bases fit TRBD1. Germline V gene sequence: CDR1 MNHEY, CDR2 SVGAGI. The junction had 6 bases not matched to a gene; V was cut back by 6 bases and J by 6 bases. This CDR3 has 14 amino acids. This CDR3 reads CASRIRQGVQPQHF. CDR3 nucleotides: TGTGCCAGCAGGATAAGACAGGGGGTTCAGCCCCAGCATTTT.

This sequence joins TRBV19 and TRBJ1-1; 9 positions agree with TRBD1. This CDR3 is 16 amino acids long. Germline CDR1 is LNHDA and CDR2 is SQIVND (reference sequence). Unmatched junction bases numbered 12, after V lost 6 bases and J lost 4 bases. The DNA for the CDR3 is TGTGCCAGTAGGGGATTTGACAGGGGGTTGGTCACTGAAGCTTTCTTT. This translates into CASRGFDRGLVTEAFF.

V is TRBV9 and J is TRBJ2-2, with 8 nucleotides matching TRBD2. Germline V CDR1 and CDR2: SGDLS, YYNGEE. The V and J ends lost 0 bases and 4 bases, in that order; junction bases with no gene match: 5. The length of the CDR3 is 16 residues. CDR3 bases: TGTGCCAGCAGCGTAGTAGCCAGCGGGGGCACCGGGGAGCTGTTTTTT. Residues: CASSVVASGGTGELFF. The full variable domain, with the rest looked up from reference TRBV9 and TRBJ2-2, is DSGVTQTPKHLITATGQRVTLRCSPRSGDLSVYWYQQSLDQGLQFLIQYYNGEERAKGNILERFSAQQFPDLHSELNLSSLELGDSALYFCASSVVASGGTGELFFGEGSRLTVL.

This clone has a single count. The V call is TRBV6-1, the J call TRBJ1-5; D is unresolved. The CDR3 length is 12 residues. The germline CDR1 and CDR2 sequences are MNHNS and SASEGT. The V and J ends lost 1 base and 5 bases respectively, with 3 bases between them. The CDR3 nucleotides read TGTGCCAGCAGTGAAGGGCATCAGCCCCAGCATTTT. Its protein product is CASSEGHQPQHF.

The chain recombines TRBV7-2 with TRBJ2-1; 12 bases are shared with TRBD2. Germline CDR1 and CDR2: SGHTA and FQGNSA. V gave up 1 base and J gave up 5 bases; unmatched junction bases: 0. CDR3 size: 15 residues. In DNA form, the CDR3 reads TGTGCCAGCAGCTTAGGACTAGCGGGAGACAATGAGCAGTTCTTC. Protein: CASSLGLAGDNEQFF.

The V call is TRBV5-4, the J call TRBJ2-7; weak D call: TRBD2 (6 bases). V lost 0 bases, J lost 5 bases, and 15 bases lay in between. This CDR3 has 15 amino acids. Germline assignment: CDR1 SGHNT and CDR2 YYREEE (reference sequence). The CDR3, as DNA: TGTGCCAGCAGCTTGGGGGCGGGATGGCATAACGAGCAGTACTTC. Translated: CASSLGAGWHNEQYF.

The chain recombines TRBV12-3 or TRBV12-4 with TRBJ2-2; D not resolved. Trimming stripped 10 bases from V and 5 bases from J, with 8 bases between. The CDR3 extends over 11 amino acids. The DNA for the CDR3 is TGTGCCACCTCCAGGACCGGGGAGCTGTTTTTT. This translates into CATSRTGELFF.

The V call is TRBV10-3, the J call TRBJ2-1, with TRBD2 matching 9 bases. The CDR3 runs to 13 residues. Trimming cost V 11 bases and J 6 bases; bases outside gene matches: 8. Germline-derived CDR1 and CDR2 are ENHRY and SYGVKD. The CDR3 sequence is CASSGGRGNEQFF. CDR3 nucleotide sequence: TGTGCCTCCAGCGGGGGGCGGGGCAATGAGCAGTTCTTC.

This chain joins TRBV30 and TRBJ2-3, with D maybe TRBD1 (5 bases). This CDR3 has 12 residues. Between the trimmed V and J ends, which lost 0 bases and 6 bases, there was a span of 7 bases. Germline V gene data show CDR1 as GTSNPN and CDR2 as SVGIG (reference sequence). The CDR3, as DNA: TGTGCCTGGAGTGTACAGGATGATACGCAGTATTTT. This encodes CAWSVQDDTQYF.

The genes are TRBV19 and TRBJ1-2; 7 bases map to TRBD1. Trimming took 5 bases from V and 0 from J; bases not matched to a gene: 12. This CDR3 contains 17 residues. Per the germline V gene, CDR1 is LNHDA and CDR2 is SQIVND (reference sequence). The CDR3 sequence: CASSVYGAGTANYGYTF. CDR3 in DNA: TGTGCCAGTAGTGTATACGGGGCCGGGACAGCTAACTATGGCTACACCTTC.

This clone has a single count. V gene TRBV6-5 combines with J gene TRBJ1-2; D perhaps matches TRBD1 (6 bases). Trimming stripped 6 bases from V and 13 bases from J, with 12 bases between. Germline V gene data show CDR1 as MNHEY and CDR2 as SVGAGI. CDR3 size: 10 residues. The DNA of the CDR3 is TGTGCCAGCAGGGGGGCAGGGTCCACCTTC. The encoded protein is CASRGAGSTF.

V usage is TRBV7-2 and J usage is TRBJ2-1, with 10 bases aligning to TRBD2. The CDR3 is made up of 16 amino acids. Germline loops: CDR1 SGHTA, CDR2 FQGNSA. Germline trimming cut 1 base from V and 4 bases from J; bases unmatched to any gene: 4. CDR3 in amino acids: CASSLGPSGRYNEQFF. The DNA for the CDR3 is TGTGCCAGCAGCTTAGGTCCTAGCGGGAGATACAATGAGCAGTTCTTC. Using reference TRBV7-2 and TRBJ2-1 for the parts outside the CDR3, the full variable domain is GAGVSQSPSNKVTEKGKDVELRCDPISGHTALYWYRQSLGQGLEFLIYFQGNSAPDKSGLPSDRFSAERTGGSVSTLTIQRTQQEDSAVYLCASSLGPSGRYNEQFFGPGTRLTVL.

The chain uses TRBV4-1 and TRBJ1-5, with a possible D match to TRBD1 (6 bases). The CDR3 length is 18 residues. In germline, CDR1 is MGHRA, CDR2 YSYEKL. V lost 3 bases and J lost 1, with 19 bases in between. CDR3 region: CASSQTLDSLGSNQPQHF. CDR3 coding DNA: TGCGCCAGCAGCCAGACCTTGGACAGTTTAGGGAGCAATCAGCCCCAGCATTTT.

CDR3 in amino acids: CASTGTGRTGANVLTF. The CDR3 coding sequence is TGTGCCAGTACCGGGACAGGGAGAACTGGGGCCAACGTCCTGACTTTC. This chain uses TRBV9 with TRBJ2-6; 9 bases line up with TRBD1. The germline CDR1 and CDR2 sequences are SGDLS and YYNGEE. The CDR3 totals 16 residues. The J segment lost 2 bases and the V segment lost 8 bases, leaving 8 bases of the junction unmatched.

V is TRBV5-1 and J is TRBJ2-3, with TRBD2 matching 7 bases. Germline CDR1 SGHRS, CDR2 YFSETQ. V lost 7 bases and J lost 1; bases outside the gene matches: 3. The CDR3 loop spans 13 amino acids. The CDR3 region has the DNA TGCGCCAGCCGTGGGGGGGGCACAGATACGCAGTATTTT. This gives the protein CASRGGGTDTQYF.

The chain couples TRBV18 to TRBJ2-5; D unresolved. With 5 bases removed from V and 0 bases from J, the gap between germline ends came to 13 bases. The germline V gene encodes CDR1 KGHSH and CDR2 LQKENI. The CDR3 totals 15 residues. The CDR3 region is CASSSQTAYQETQYF. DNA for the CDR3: TGTGCCAGCTCATCCCAAACCGCGTACCAAGAGACCCAGTACTTC. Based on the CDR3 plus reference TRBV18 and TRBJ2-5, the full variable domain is NAGVMQNPRHLVRRRGQEARLRCSPMKGHSHVYWYRQLPEEGLKFMVYLQKENIIDESGMPKERFSAEFPKEGPSILRIQQVVRGDSAAYFCASSSQTAYQETQYFGPGTRLLVL.

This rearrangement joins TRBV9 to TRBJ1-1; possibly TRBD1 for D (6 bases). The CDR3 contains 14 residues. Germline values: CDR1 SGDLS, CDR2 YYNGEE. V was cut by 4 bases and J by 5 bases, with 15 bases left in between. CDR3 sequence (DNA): TGTGCCAGCAGCCAACAGGGACGTGGGACTGAAGCTTTCTTT. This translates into CASSQQGRGTEAFF. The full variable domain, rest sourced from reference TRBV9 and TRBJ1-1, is DSGVTQTPKHLITATGQRVTLRCSPRSGDLSVYWYQQSLDQGLQFLIQYYNGEERAKGNILERFSAQQFPDLHSELNLSSLELGDSALYFCASSQQGRGTEAFFGQGTRLTVV.

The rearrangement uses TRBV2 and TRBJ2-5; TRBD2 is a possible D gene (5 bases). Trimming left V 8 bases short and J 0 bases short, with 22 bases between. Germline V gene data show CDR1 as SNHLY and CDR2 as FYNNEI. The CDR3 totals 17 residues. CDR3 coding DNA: TGTGCCAGCGGGAGCCAGGTACCCACGGTGTACCAAGAGACCCAGTACTTC. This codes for CASGSQVPTVYQETQYF. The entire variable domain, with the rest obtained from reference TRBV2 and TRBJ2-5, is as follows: EPEVTQTPSHQVTQMGQEVILRCVPISNHLYFYWYRQILGQKVEFLVSFYNNEISEKSEIFDDQFSVERPDGSNFTLKIRSTKLEDSAMYFCASGSQVPTVYQETQYFGPGTRLLVL.